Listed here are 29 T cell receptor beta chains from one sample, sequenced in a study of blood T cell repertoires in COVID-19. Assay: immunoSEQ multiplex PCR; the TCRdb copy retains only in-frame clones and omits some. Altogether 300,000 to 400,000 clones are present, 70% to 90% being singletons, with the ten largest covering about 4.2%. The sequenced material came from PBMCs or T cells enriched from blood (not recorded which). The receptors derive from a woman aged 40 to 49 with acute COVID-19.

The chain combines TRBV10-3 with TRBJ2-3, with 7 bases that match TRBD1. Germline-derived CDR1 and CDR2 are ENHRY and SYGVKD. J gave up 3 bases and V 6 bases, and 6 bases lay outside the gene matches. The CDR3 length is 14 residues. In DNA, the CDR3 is TGTGCCATCAGCCGGACAGGAGCAACAGATACGCAGTATTTT. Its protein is CAISRTGATDTQYF.

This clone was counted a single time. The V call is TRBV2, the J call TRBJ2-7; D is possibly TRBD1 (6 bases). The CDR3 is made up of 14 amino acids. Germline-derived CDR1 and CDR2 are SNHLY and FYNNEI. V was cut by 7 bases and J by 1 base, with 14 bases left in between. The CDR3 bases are TGTGCCAGCAAATCACAGGGTACGTCCTACGAGCAGTACTTC. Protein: CASKSQGTSYEQYF.

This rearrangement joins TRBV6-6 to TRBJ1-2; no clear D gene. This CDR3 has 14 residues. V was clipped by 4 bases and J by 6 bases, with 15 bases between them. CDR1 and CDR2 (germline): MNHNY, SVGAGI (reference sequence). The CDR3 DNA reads TGTGCCAGCAGTTCCCTCGATTGGGCCGATGGCTACACCTTC. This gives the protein CASSSLDWADGYTF.

CDR3 in DNA: TGTGCCAGCAGTTTAGGACAGCCGGGCGGTGTAAAACTGTTTTTT. Amino acid sequence: CASSLGQPGGVKLFF. The chain combines TRBV28 with TRBJ1-4; perhaps TRBD1 as D (6 bases). V shed 2 bases and J shed 10 bases, with 17 bases lying between them. The germline V gene has CDR1 MDHEN and CDR2 SYDVKM. CDR3 size: 15 residues.

The CDR3 bases are TGTGCCAGTAGAAGGAGGACGGGGGGTAGCACAGATACGCAGTATTTT. Translating gives CASRRRTGGSTDTQYF. This chain connects TRBV19 to TRBJ2-3, with TRBD2 matching 7 bases. The CDR3 is 16 residues long. The trim removed 6 bases at V and 0 bases at J, leaving 9 bases unmatched. The germline CDR1 and CDR2 sequences are LNHDA and SQIVND (reference sequence).

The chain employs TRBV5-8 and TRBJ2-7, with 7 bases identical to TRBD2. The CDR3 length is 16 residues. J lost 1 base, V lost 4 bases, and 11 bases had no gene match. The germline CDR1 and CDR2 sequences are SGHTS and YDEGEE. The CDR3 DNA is TGTGCCAGCAGCATCGATAGCGGGCTACTTTCCTACGAGCAGTACTTC. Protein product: CASSIDSGLLSYEQYF.

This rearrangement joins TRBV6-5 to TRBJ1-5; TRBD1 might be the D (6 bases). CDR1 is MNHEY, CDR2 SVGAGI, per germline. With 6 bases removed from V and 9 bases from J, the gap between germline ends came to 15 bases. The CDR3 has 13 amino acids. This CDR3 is CASRRQAATPQHF. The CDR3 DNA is TGTGCCAGCAGAAGACAGGCCGCTACGCCCCAGCATTTT.

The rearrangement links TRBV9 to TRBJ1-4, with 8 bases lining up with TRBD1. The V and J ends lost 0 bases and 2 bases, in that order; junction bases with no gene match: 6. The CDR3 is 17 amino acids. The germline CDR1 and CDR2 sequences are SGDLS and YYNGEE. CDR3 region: CASSVGQGAGTNEKLFF. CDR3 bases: TGTGCCAGCAGCGTAGGGCAGGGGGCAGGGACTAATGAAAAACTGTTTTTT.

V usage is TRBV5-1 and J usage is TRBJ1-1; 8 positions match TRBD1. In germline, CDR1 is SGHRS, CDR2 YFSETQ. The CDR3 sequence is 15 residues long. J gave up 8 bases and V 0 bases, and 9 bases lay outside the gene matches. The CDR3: CASSLASGGPLEAFF. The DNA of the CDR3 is TGCGCCAGCAGCTTGGCGTCAGGGGGCCCTCTCGAAGCTTTCTTT.

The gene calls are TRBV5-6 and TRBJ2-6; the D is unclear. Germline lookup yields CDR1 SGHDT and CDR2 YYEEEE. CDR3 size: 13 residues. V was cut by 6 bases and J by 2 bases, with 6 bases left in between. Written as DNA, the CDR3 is TGTGCCAGCAACCGCGCTGGGGCCAACGTCCTGACTTTC. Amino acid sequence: CASNRAGANVLTF.

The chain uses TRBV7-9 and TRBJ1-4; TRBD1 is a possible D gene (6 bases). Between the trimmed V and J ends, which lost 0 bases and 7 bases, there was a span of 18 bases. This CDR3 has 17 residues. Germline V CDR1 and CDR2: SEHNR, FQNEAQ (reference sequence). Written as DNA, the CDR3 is TGTGCCAGCAGCTTAGCGCTACGGCAGGGGACCGGTGAAAAACTGTTTTTT. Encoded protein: CASSLALRQGTGEKLFF.

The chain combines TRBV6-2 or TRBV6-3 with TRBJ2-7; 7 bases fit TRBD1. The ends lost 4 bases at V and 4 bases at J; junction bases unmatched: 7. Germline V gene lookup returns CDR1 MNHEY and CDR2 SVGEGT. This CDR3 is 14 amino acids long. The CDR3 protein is CASSFPGQKYEQYF. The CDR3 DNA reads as TGTGCCAGCAGTTTCCCGGGACAGAAATACGAGCAGTACTTC.

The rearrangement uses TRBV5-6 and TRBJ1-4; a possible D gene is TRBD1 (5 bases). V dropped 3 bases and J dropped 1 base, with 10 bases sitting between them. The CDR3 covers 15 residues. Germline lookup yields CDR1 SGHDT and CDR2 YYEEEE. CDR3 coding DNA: TGTGCCAGCAGCTCCCGGGGGGTAACTAATGAAAAACTGTTTTTT. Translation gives CASSSRGVTNEKLFF.

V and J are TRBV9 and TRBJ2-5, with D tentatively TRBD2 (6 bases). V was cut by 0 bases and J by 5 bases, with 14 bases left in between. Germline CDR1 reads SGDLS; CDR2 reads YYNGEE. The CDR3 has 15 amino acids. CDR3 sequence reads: CASSVAGGAGETQYF. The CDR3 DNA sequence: TGTGCCAGCAGCGTAGCTGGCGGGGCGGGGGAGACCCAGTACTTC.

Here the CDR3 reads CASSQEGQVGAYEQYF. The CDR3 DNA is TGCGCCAGCAGCCAAGAAGGACAGGTCGGGGCCTACGAGCAGTACTTC. The rearrangement links TRBV4-1 to TRBJ2-7, with 7 bases matching TRBD1. With V trimmed by 0 bases and J by 2 bases, 7 bases remained unmatched. CDR1 and CDR2 from the germline V gene are MGHRA and YSYEKL. CDR3 size: 16 residues.

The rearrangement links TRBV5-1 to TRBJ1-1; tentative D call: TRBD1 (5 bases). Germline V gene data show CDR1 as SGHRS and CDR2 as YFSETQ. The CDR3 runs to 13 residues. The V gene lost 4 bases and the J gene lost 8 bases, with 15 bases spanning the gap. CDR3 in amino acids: CASSGRVYYEAFF. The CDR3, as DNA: TGCGCCAGCAGCGGCAGGGTTTACTACGAAGCTTTCTTT.

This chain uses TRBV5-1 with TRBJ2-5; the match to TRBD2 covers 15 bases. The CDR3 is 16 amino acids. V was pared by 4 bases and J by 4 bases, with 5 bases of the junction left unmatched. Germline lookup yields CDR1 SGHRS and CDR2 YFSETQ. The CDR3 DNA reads TGCGCCAGCAGCCTCGGACTAGCGGGGGGGTCAGAGACCCAGTACTTC. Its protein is CASSLGLAGGSETQYF.

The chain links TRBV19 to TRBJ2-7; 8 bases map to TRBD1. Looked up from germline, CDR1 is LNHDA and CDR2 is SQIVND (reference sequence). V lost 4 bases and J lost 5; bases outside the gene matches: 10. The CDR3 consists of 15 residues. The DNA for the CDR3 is TGTGCCAGTAGTACCTACGGGACAGGTCACCACGAGCAGTACTTC. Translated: CASSTYGTGHHEQYF.

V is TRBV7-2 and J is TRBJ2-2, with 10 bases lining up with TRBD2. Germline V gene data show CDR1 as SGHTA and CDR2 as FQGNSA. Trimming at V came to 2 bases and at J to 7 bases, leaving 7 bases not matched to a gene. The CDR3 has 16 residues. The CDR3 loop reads CASSLSFLAGVGELFF. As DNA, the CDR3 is TGTGCCAGCAGCTTAAGCTTCCTAGCGGGGGTCGGGGAGCTGTTTTTT.

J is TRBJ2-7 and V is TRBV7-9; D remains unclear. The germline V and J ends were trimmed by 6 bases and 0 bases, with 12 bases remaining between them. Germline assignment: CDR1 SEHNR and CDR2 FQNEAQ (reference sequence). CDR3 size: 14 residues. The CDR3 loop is CASRPSESSYEQYF. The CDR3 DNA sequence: TGTGCCAGCAGACCCTCCGAGAGCTCCTACGAGCAGTACTTC.

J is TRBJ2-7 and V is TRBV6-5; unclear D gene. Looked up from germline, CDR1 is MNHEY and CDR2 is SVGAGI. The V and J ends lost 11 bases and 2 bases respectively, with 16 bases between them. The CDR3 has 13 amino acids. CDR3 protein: CACGPLGPYEQYF. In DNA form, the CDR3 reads TGTGCCTGCGGCCCACTTGGCCCCTACGAGCAGTACTTC.

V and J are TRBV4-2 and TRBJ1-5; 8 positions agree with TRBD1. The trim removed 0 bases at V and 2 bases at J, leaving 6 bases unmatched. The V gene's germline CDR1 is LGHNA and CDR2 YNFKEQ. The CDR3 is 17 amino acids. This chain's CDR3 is CASSQETGVQGNQPQHF. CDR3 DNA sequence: TGTGCCAGCAGCCAAGAGACAGGGGTTCAGGGCAATCAGCCCCAGCATTTT.

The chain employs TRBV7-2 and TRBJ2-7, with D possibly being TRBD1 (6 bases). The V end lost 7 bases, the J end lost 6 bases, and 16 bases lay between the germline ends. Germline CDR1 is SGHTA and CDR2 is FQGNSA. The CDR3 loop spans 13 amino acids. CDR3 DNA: TGTGCCAGCACCCCAGGGGCAGCGAGCGAGCAGTACTTC. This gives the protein CASTPGAASEQYF.

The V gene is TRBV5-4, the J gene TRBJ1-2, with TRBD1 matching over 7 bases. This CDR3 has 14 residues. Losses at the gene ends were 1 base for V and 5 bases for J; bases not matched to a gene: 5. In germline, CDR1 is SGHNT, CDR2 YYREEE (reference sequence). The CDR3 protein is CASSLRSGGYGYTF. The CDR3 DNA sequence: TGTGCCAGCAGCTTGCGGTCAGGGGGGTATGGCTACACCTTC.

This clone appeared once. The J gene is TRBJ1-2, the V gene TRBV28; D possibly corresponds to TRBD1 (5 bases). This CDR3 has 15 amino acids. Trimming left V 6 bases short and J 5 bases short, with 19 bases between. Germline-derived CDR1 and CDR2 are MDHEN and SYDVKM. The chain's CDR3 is CASSIKQVPPYGYTF. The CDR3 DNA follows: TGTGCCAGCAGCATAAAACAGGTCCCCCCTTATGGCTACACCTTC.

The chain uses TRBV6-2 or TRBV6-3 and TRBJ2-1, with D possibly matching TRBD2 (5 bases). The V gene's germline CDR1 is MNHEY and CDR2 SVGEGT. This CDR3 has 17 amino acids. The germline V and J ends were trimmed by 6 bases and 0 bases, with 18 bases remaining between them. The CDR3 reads CASSRLLPGSSYNEQFF. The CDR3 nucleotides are TGTGCCAGCAGCCGACTACTACCGGGATCCTCCTACAATGAGCAGTTCTTC.

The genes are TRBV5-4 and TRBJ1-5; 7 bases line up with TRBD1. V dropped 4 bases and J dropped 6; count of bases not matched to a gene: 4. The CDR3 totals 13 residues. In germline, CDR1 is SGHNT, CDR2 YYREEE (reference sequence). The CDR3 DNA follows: TGTGCCAGCAGCAGGAACAGGGGTCAGCCCCAGCATTTT. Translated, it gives CASSRNRGQPQHF.

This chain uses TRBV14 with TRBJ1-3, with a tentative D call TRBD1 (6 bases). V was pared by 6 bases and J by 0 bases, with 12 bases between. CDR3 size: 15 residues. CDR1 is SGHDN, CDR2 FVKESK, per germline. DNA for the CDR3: TGTGCCAGCAGTCCGGGACATAACTCTGGAAACACCATATATTTT. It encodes CASSPGHNSGNTIYF. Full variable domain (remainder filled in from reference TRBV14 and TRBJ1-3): EAGVTQFPSHSVIEKGQTVTLRCDPISGHDNLYWYRRVMGKEIKFLLHFVKESKQDESGMPNNRFLAERTGGTYSTLKVQPAELEDSGVYFCASSPGHNSGNTIYFGEGSWLTVV.

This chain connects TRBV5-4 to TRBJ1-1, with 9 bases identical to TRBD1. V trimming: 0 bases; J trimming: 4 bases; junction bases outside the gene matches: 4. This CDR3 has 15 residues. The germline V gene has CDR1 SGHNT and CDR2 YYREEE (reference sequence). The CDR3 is CASSLGGQGSTEAFF. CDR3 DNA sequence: TGTGCCAGCAGCTTGGGAGGACAGGGGAGCACTGAAGCTTTCTTT.